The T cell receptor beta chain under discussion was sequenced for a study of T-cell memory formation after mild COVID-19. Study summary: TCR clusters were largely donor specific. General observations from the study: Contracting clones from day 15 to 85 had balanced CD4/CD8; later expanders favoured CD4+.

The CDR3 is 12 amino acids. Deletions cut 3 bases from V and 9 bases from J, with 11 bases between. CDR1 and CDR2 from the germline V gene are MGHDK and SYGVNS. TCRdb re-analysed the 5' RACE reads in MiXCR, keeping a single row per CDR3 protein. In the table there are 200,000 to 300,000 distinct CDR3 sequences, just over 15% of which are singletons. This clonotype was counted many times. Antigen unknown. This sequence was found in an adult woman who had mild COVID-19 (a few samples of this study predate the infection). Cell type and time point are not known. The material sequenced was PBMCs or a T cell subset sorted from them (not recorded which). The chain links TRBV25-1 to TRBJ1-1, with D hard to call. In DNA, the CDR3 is TGTGCCAGCAGTGATGGTCCCGAGAAAGCTTTCTTT. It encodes CASSDGPEKAFF.